This TCR beta chain appears in the sequencing data of a study of shared clonotypes between healthy human individuals. This CDR3 spans 16 amino acids. V was shortened by 0 bases and J by 6 bases, with 15 bases between the two germline ends. Germline-derived CDR1 and CDR2 are GTSNPN and SVGIG (reference sequence). Sorted-subset replicate PCR reactions contained 200 ng DNA, corresponding to around 30,000 T cell genomes. As originally analysed: ImmunoSEQ sequences covered only the junction and lacked quality scores; filtering therefore differed. Sequencing was performed with immunoSEQ multiplex PCR; in TCRdb, only in-frame clones are kept and a portion is missing. That table supplies the V and J calls and clone size; D and trimming were determined from the DNA. The sample yields about 2.4 million clones, just over 90% seen once. Donors, healthy HIV-negative adults, lacked recent acute infections or vaccinations.

Sample: naive CD4+ T cells sorted from blood. As for subset: CD45RA+ positively selected. The chain has TRBV30 and TRBJ1-6; possibly TRBD1 for D (5 bases). The clonotype comes from a man aged 18 to 30 in good health. Written as DNA, the CDR3 is TGTGCCTGGAGTGTACCCGGAGTAAGGGGTAATTCACCCCTCCACTTT. Its protein is CAWSVPGVRGNSPLHF.